The 11 T cell receptor beta chains below all came from one sample that was sequenced in a study of beta chain features in type 1 diabetes. Of the isolated RNA, all was reverse transcribed, and so the sequenced material was expressed TCRB transcripts. The repertoire was sequenced with immunoSEQ multiplex PCR; TCRdb's copy has only in-frame clones and lacks some. This table holds under 900,000 clones, around a sixth found once. The specimen sequenced was naive CD4+ T cells from blood. Receptors originate from a woman aged 18 to 35 in good health.

This clone was observed a few times. This chain joins TRBV7-3 and TRBJ2-1, with D possibly being TRBD2 (5 bases). The germline V gene has CDR1 SGHTA and CDR2 FQGTGA. The CDR3 contains 15 residues. Trimming removed 6 bases at V and 0 bases at J, with 12 bases between. Written as DNA, the CDR3 is TGTGCCAGCAGTCGTAGCGCCAGCTCCTACAATGAGCAGTTCTTC. Translated, it gives CASSRSASSYNEQFF.

This clone turned up a few times. The V and J genes are TRBV2 and TRBJ1-1, with TRBD1 matching 9 bases. V lost 0 bases, J lost 10 bases, and 9 bases stayed unmatched. The CDR3 spans 15 residues. Germline loops: CDR1 SNHLY, CDR2 FYNNEI. CDR3 nucleotide sequence: TGTGCCAGCAGTGAAGCGAGGGGACAGGGTCTTCGAGCTTTCTTT. It encodes CASSEARGQGLRAFF.

J is TRBJ1-2 and V is TRBV5-4, with 10 bases fitting TRBD1. The V and J ends lost 4 bases and 8 bases, in that order; junction bases with no gene match: 8. The CDR3 runs 14 residues. Per the germline V gene, CDR1 is SGHNT and CDR2 is YYREEE (reference sequence). The CDR3 loop is CASSETGGAAGYTF. The DNA of the CDR3 is TGTGCCAGCAGCGAGACAGGGGGCGCCGCGGGCTACACCTTC.

The chain combines TRBV6-1 with TRBJ2-7, with 7 bases lining up with TRBD1. With V trimmed by 10 bases and J by 6 bases, 12 bases remained unmatched. CDR3 length: 13 residues. Germline V lookup: CDR1 MNHNS, CDR2 SASEGT. CDR3 DNA sequence: TGTGCCACCCGAGACAGGGTAACCGGCGAGCAGTACTTC. Amino acids: CATRDRVTGEQYF.

The rearrangement uses TRBV7-2 and TRBJ1-1, with 8 positions matching TRBD1. V was clipped by 1 base and J by 3 bases; unmatched bases: 4. Germline V gene lookup returns CDR1 SGHTA and CDR2 FQGNSA. The CDR3 consists of 15 residues. This CDR3 reads CASSLVTGGHTEAFF. CDR3 bases: TGTGCCAGCAGCTTAGTAACAGGGGGGCACACTGAAGCTTTCTTT. Combining the CDR3 with reference TRBV7-2 and TRBJ1-1 gives the whole variable domain GAGVSQSPSNKVTEKGKDVELRCDPISGHTALYWYRQSLGQGLEFLIYFQGNSAPDKSGLPSDRFSAERTGGSVSTLTIQRTQQEDSAVYLCASSLVTGGHTEAFFGQGTRLTVV.

CDR3 nucleotide sequence: TGTGCCAGTCAACTCGACAGGGGGAATAGCAATCAGCCCCAGCATTTT. Protein product: CASQLDRGNSNQPQHF. The chain is built from TRBV2 and TRBJ1-5, with TRBD1 matching over 9 bases. From germline, CDR1 is SNHLY and CDR2 FYNNEI. The J segment lost 0 bases and the V segment lost 9 bases, leaving 9 bases of the junction unmatched. The CDR3 is 16 residues long.

The chain links TRBV19 to TRBJ2-3; D unclear. V lost 3 bases to trimming and J lost 2 bases, with 6 bases between them. Per the germline V gene, CDR1 is LNHDA and CDR2 is SQIVND (reference sequence). The CDR3 runs to 13 residues. The DNA for the CDR3 is TGTGCCAGTAGTATCAGGCCCACAGATACGCAGTATTTT. It encodes CASSIRPTDTQYF.

This clone was found a few times. The chain combines TRBV6-1 with TRBJ2-2; tentatively, D is TRBD1 (6 bases). The germline gives CDR1 MNHNS, CDR2 SASEGT. CDR3 length: 15 amino acids. V gave up 6 bases and J gave up 0 bases, with 11 bases separating them. CDR3 loop: CASRAGTPNTGELFF. The CDR3 coding sequence is TGTGCCAGCAGGGCCGGGACACCGAACACCGGGGAGCTGTTTTTT.

The rearrangement links TRBV29-1 to TRBJ2-5; 7 positions agree with TRBD1. From germline, CDR1 is SQVTM and CDR2 ANQGSEA. The CDR3 loop spans 13 amino acids. Unmatched junction bases numbered 8, after V lost 4 bases and J lost 6 bases. CDR3 residues: CSVGQGRVKTQYF. CDR3 nucleotides: TGCAGCGTTGGACAGGGTCGGGTGAAGACCCAGTACTTC.

The chain employs TRBV13 and TRBJ2-7; 11 positions match TRBD2. CDR3 length equals 19 residues. Unmatched junction bases numbered 17, after V lost 5 bases and J lost 2 bases. Germline CDR1 reads PRHDT; CDR2 reads FYEKMQ (reference sequence). CDR3 sequence: CASSRTTSGSRTSAYEQYF. Written as DNA, the CDR3 is TGTGCCAGCAGCCGGACTACTAGCGGGAGCCGTACCTCCGCCTACGAGCAGTACTTC. The full variable domain, in which reference TRBV13 and TRBJ2-7 provide the parts outside the CDR3, is AAGVIQSPRHLIKEKRETATLKCYPIPRHDTVYWYQQGPGQDPQFLISFYEKMQSDKGSIPDRFSAQQFSDYHSELNMSSLELGDSALYFCASSRTTSGSRTSAYEQYFGPGTRLTVT.

The chain carries TRBV6-5 and TRBJ1-2; 9 bases match TRBD1. Germline-derived CDR1 and CDR2 are MNHEY and SVGAGI. The V and J ends lost 0 bases and 4 bases, in that order; junction bases with no gene match: 6. The CDR3 covers 16 residues. CDR3 residues: CASSYSAGQGGYGYTF. CDR3 coding DNA: TGTGCCAGCAGTTACTCGGCGGGACAGGGTGGCTATGGCTACACCTTC.